This entry features one TCR beta chain sequence. Its antigen is unknown. Assay used: immunoSEQ multiplex PCR; TCRdb lists only in-frame clones, some missing. Among 1.5 million to 2.5 million clones listed, approximately 95% were seen once. The CDR3 runs 19 residues. Per germline, CDR1 SGHVS and CDR2 FQNEAQ. The V gene end was trimmed by 5 bases and the J gene end by 0 bases; junction bases not matched to a gene: 15. The data derive from a study of shared clonotypes between healthy human individuals. Naive CD8 isolation took CD45RO-negative cells positively selected for CCR7 and excluded terminally differentiated effector memory CD45RA+ cells. Donors, healthy HIV-negative adults, lacked recent acute infections or vaccinations. Findings of the study overall: Larger estimated richness was generally seen in naive subsets than in memory subsets. Some clonotypes were shared by all four sorted-subset donors, while others were not shared. The non-shared ones had lower generation probabilities than the shared ones. About 5% of naive CD4 clonotypes were common to four donors.

The TCR was taken from a man younger than 35 in good health. Sequenced material: naive CD8+ T cells sorted from blood. This chain joins TRBV7-8 and TRBJ2-3, with 9 bases identical to TRBD2. CDR3 coding DNA: TGTGCCAGCAGCCCCGGTCTGCGGAGCGGGAGGCATAGCACAGATACGCAGTATTTT. Translated: CASSPGLRSGRHSTDTQYF.